The present TCR beta chain was sequenced within a study of PD-1 blockade in classical Hodgkin lymphoma. Judged by abundance, this clone is medium-sized. The antigen is unknown. Notes on the study in general: Researchers reported that CD4+ TCR diversity, though not CD8+, rose significantly by C4D1. After ASCT, patients who started nivolumab under 1 year later were excluded.

V was clipped by 1 base and J by 0 bases, with 12 bases between them. Germline V CDR1 and CDR2: LGHNA, YNFKEQ. The CDR3 extends over 16 amino acids. Generated by immunoSEQ multiplex PCR, the TCRdb table keeps only in-frame clones and is missing some. Of over 25,000 clones detected, around three quarters appear once; the ten largest clones hold almost 4%. The time point here: cycle 4 day 1 (C4D1), after 6 weeks of nivolumab. Each of the patients experienced relapse following autologous stem cell transplantation, and their brentuximab vedotin exposure differed. This sequence originates from a human donor with classical Hodgkin lymphoma. The rearrangement links TRBV4-2 to TRBJ1-2, with D maybe TRBD1 (5 bases). Sequenced here: peripheral blood mononuclear cells (PBMCs), sampled before the fourth cycle of nivolumab. The CDR3 spells CASSQVQGGANYGYTF. The CDR3 DNA reads TGTGCCAGCAGCCAAGTGCAGGGAGGAGCTAACTATGGCTACACCTTC.